This T cell receptor (beta chain) comes out of a study of blood T cells in healthy people across ages (dated by TCRdb to about 2015). Study-level background: In model experiments, template switching captured roughly one uniquely barcoded TCR beta cDNA molecule for every two T cells. Age-related changes in TCR beta repertoire diversity were measured in the study by deep sequencing normalized with unique cDNA molecular identifiers. Donors were grouped into four age groups: young (average approximately 15 years), middle-aged (39), aged (around 56) and long-lived (about 89). To avoid experimental bias, donors of different ages were randomly spread across the sequencing lanes. Using the same blood draw, the study looked at two additional independent replicas of 1 million unique cDNA reads for two donors, one aged 18 to 30 and the other aged 80 or older.

The roughly 38 donors, aged about 6 to 100 years, were systemically healthy Caucasian individuals from Russia. Approximately 11 milliliters of peripheral blood were drawn from each donor into EDTA-treated Vacutainer tubes. PBMCs were isolated by Ficoll-Paque density-gradient centrifugation, with at least 7 million obtained per sample. Trizol reagent was used to extract total RNA from the PBMCs, yielding at least 5 micrograms per sample. The percentages of naive CD45RAhigh/CD27high T cells were determined by flow cytometry on a PBMC aliquot from every donor. Of note for this clonotype: There is no known antigen for this receptor. Base qualities are missing; no much larger clone stands one base away.

The library was generated by 5' RACE. Sequenced using an Illumina HiSeq 2500. The second PCR ran for about 6 to 12 cycles and used a J-beta primer mix along with a sample-barcoded 5' primer. Each TCR beta cDNA molecule received a unique molecular identifier from a template-switch 5' adaptor carrying 12 random nucleotides. Each sample yielded at least 2.5 million CDR3-containing paired-end reads. The Mint cDNA synthesis kit, primed by a TRBC-specific oligonucleotide, was used to synthesize first-strand cDNA from all RNA. Following uracil-DNA glycosylase treatment, all cDNA underwent a first 18-cycle PCR with the universal primers M1SS and BC2_uni_R. In the source study's methods: For normalization, 1 million high-quality reads were randomly selected from each sample, with every read carrying a distinct molecular identifier. Instead of being binned into consensus sequences, reads that shared molecular identifiers were thrown out. MiTCR, set to a Q25 quality threshold and the strictest error-elimination algorithm, was used for CDR3 identification, clonotype clustering and error correction. A nonparametric unseen species model with Euler transformation was used to estimate a lower bound on total TCR beta diversity. TCRdb reran the public reads through fastp at Q25 and MiXCR, keeping productive beta chains. Merged by CDR3 protein, the rows form single entries marked with the most common genes and DNA. It is TCRdb's table, rather than the study itself, that gives the V and J calls and clone size. This sample is represented by 790,000 or so distinct CDR3 sequences; around three fifths of them were singletons. 20% to 30% of the sample goes to the ten largest clones.

Paper-wide results and their limitations: Donor CMV infection status was unknown, potentially confounding age-related changes in expanded clonotypes. Conclusive comparison of naive and antigen-experienced compartments was prevented by the profiling of bulk unsorted PBMCs. Observed TCR beta diversity per million T cells fell roughly linearly with age, and a significant reduction was already apparent by age roughly 40. The percentage of naive T cells measured by flow cytometry correlated strongly with observed TCR beta diversity. Estimates of total diversity from one million sequenced T cells were regarded as lower bounds and underestimates. The long-lived group showed more naive CD4+ T cells, fewer expanded clones and increased TCR diversity than the aged group, suggesting age selection.

The receptor was isolated from a man in his forties in good health. Input material: blood.

CDR3 region: CASQQGTGANVLTF. The sequenced DNA is TGCGCCAGCCAACAGGGGACCGGGGCCAACGTCCTGACTTTC. Recombination linked TRBV5-1 to TRBJ2-6, and 7 junctional nucleotides match TRBD1. From cysteine to phenylalanine, the CDR3 is 14 amino acids long. The only DNA kept is the CDR3, 42 bases in frame from the first base. CDR1 and CDR2, per the germline V gene, are SGHRS and YFSETQ. Trimming takes 7 bases off V and 4 bases off J; junction bases not matched to a gene: 5.